The 9 T cell receptor beta chains below all came from one sample that was sequenced in a study of technical replicates of blood from several donors. Data came from immunoSEQ multiplex PCR; TCRdb stores just in-frame clones and leaves some out. The data hold some 68,000 clones, with about 95% observed a single time. Sequencing was performed on T cells isolated from PBMCs. The source of these receptors is a human donor in good health.

J is TRBJ2-7 and V is TRBV14, with 7 positions matching TRBD1. This CDR3 region has 14 residues. J lost 5 bases, V lost 3 bases, and 7 bases had no gene match. Per the germline V gene, CDR1 is SGHDN and CDR2 is FVKESK. The DNA of the CDR3 is TGTGCCAGCAGCCATAATGGACAGGCAGACGAGCAGTACTTC. It encodes CASSHNGQADEQYF.

This clone was counted a single time. This chain joins TRBV6-1 and TRBJ1-1; the D gene is possibly TRBD1 (6 bases). Trimming cost V 8 bases and J 3 bases, with 16 bases left between them. The CDR3 spans 14 residues. In germline, CDR1 is MNHNS, CDR2 SASEGT. The CDR3 loop reads CASGRQVGDTEAFF. The CDR3 DNA is TGTGCCAGCGGTCGACAGGTTGGGGACACTGAAGCTTTCTTT.

V usage is TRBV6-1 and J usage is TRBJ1-4; D gene ambiguous. The CDR3 is 16 residues long. Germline V CDR1 and CDR2: MNHNS, SASEGT. The V end was cut by 4 bases, the J end by 2 bases, with 14 bases between. The CDR3 sequence is CASSAGFPRTNEKLFF. The CDR3 coding sequence is TGTGCCAGCAGTGCGGGTTTTCCGCGGACTAATGAAAAACTGTTTTTT.

The V and J genes are TRBV6-1 and TRBJ1-5; no clear D. The CDR3 is made up of 16 amino acids. V was clipped by 3 bases and J by 1 base, with 13 bases between them. Germline V gene data show CDR1 as MNHNS and CDR2 as SASEGT. CDR3 sequence reads: CASSERGSVSNQPQHF. The CDR3 DNA sequence: TGTGCCAGCAGTGAGCGGGGAAGCGTGAGCAATCAGCCCCAGCATTTT.

The chain employs TRBV6-1 and TRBJ2-7; possibly TRBD2 for D (6 bases). Trimming left V 4 bases short and J 0 bases short, with 10 bases between. Germline CDR1 and CDR2: MNHNS and SASEGT. This CDR3 has 14 residues. CDR3 amino acids: CASSASGPSYEQYF. The CDR3 region has the DNA TGTGCCAGCAGTGCCAGCGGGCCCTCCTACGAGCAGTACTTC.

The rearrangement uses TRBV10-1 and TRBJ2-1; 9 nucleotides line up with TRBD1. The germline CDR1 and CDR2 sequences are WNHNN and SYGVQD (reference sequence). V dropped 3 bases and J dropped 7; count of bases not matched to a gene: 7. This CDR3 spans 15 amino acids. In DNA form, the CDR3 reads TGCGCCAGCAGTGAACACGGGACAGGGACGAATGAGCAGTTCTTC. Protein: CASSEHGTGTNEQFF.

The table lists this clone with a count of one. This chain uses TRBV4-1 with TRBJ1-1; no reliable D call. The CDR3 spans 15 residues. Germline V gene data show CDR1 as MGHRA and CDR2 as YSYEKL. V lost 1 base, J lost 0 bases, and 9 bases lay in between. CDR3 protein: CASSQVAQMNTEAFF. Here the CDR3 DNA reads TGCGCCAGCAGCCAAGTCGCACAGATGAACACTGAAGCTTTCTTT.

The chain joins TRBV9 to TRBJ2-1; the D gene is possibly TRBD2 (6 bases). The CDR3 has 16 residues. Germline V gene data show CDR1 as SGDLS and CDR2 as YYNGEE. V was cut by 4 bases and J by 4 bases, with 18 bases left in between. The CDR3 DNA is TGTGCCAGCAGCTCCCGGGAAGGGAGGCCATACAATGAGCAGTTCTTC. Its translation is CASSSREGRPYNEQFF. Full variable domain (rest looked up from reference TRBV9 and TRBJ2-1): DSGVTQTPKHLITATGQRVTLRCSPRSGDLSVYWYQQSLDQGLQFLIQYYNGEERAKGNILERFSAQQFPDLHSELNLSSLELGDSALYFCASSSREGRPYNEQFFGPGTRLTVL.

The rearrangement links TRBV6-5 to TRBJ2-7, with TRBD2 as a possible D gene (5 bases). This CDR3 region has 14 residues. Trimming stripped 4 bases from V and 0 bases from J, with 10 bases between. Germline CDR1 and CDR2: MNHEY and SVGAGI. The CDR3 region has the DNA TGTGCCAGCAGTTCGAGCGGTAACTCCTACGAGCAGTACTTC. Translated: CASSSSGNSYEQYF.